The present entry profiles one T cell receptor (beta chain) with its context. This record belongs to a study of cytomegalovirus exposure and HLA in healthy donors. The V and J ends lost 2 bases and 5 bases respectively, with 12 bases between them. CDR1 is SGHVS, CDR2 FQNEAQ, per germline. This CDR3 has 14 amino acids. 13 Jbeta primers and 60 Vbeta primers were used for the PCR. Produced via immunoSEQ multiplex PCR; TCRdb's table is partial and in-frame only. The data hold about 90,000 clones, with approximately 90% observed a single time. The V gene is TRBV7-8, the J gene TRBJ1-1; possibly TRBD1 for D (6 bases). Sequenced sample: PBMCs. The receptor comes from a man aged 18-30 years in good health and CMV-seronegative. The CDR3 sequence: CASSLRGGTTEAFF. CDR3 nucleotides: TGTGCCAGCAGCTTAAGAGGGGGTACAACTGAAGCTTTCTTT.